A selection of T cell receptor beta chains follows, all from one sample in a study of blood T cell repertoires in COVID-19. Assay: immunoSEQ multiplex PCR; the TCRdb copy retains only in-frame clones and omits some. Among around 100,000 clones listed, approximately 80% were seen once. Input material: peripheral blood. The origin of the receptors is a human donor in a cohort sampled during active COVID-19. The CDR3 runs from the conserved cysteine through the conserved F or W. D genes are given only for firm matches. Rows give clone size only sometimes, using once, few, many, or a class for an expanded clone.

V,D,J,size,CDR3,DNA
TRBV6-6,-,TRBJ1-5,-,CASSPLTGLAKSNQPQHF,TGTGCCAGCAGTCCCCTGACGGGACTAGCGAAATCCAATCAGCCCCAGCATTTT
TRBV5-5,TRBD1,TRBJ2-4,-,CASSGLTGGKNIQYF,TGTGCCAGCAGCGGACTTACAGGGGGCAAAAACATTCAGTACTTC
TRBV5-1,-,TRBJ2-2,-,CASSPSVSNTGELFF,TGCGCCAGCAGCCCATCGGTTTCGAACACCGGGGAGCTGTTTTTT
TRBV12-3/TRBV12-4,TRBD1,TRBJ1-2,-,CASSGTVEGGYTF,TGTGCCAGCAGTGGGACAGTCGAAGGTGGCTACACCTTC
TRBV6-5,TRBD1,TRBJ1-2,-,CASRSPLQGAKGYTF,TGTGCCAGCAGGTCACCCCTGCAGGGGGCAAAGGGCTACACCTTC
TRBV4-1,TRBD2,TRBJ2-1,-,CASSRGPGTSGRGYKQFF,TGCGCCAGCAGCCGAGGCCCCGGGACTAGCGGGAGGGGGTATAAGCAGTTCTTC
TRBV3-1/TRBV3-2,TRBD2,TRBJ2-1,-,CASSQLAGDSEQFF,TGTGCCAGCAGCCAGTTAGCGGGAGACAGTGAGCAGTTCTTC
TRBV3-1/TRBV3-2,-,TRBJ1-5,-,CASSQEAGGGQPQHF,TGTGCCAGCAGCCAAGAAGCGGGGGGCGGTCAGCCCCAGCATTTT
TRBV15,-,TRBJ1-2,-,CATSRDNTGGGYTF,TGTGCCACCAGCAGAGATAATACGGGGGGAGGCTACACCTTC
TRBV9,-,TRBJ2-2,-,CASSLTREAGELFF,TGTGCCAGCAGCCTAACCAGGGAAGCCGGGGAGCTGTTTTTT
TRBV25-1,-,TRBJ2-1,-,CASSDSGVRSYNEQFF,TGTGCCAGCAGTGACTCAGGGGTGCGCTCCTACAATGAGCAGTTCTTC
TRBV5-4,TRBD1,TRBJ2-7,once,CASRGGTGGLSGEQYF,TGTGCCAGCAGGGGCGGGACAGGGGGCCTCTCGGGGGAGCAGTACTTC
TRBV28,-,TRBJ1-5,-,CASSLRDGGRNQPQHF,TGTGCCAGCAGTCTAAGAGACGGGGGACGAAATCAGCCCCAGCATTTT
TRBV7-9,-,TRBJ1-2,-,CASSPSLGEPHGYTF,TGTGCCAGCAGCCCAAGTTTAGGGGAACCCCATGGCTACACCTTC